One sample yielded the 32 T cell receptor beta chains listed below, sequenced in a study of T cell repertoires in cytomegalovirus infection. One entry per CDR3 protein, called by TCRdb with MiXCR from the reads. The profile covers fewer than 350,000 distinct CDR3 sequences, with 25% to 30% appearing a single time and around 20% taken by the ten largest. Their target antigens are unknown. The starting material was cultured PBMCs, obtained from culture after CMV antigen stimulation. The receptors here all came from a human donor in good health (CMV status not recorded). Some clones in this sample may be carry-over from other donors' samples.

In DNA, the CDR3 is TGTGCCAGCAGTGAATGGGGGGCCGAGAATTCACCCCTCCACTTT. Translated: CASSEWGAENSPLHF. The chain employs TRBV6-1 and TRBJ1-6; D might be TRBD1 (6 bases). Germline V gene lookup returns CDR1 MNHNS and CDR2 SASEGT. Trimming pared 2 bases from V and 7 bases from J, leaving 12 bases between. This CDR3 comprises 15 residues.

This clonotype was recorded a few times. This chain connects TRBV27 to TRBJ2-5; D gene uncertain. This CDR3 region has 15 residues. Trimming shortened V by 6 bases and J by 2 bases, and 16 bases separated the two germline ends. In germline, CDR1 is MNHEY, CDR2 SMNVEV (reference sequence). The CDR3 region is CASSRSRFDQETQYF. The CDR3 DNA reads as TGTGCCAGCAGCAGGTCCAGGTTCGATCAAGAGACCCAGTACTTC.

The V and J genes are TRBV10-3 and TRBJ1-2, with TRBD1 identical over 9 bases. The V gene's germline CDR1 is ENHRY and CDR2 SYGVKD. The CDR3 runs 13 residues. The V gene end was trimmed by 9 bases and the J gene end by 4 bases; junction bases not matched to a gene: 6. CDR3: CAIGTGTTYGYTF. The CDR3 region has the DNA TGTGCCATAGGGACAGGGACGACCTATGGCTACACCTTC.

DNA of the CDR3: TGTGCCATCAGTCAACAGGGGGCGACTGGGGCCAACGTCCTGACTTTC. Protein: CAISQQGATGANVLTF. The V and J genes are TRBV10-3 and TRBJ2-6; TRBD1 matches at 9 bases. The junction had 4 bases not matched to a gene; V was cut back by 5 bases and J by 2 bases. This CDR3 is 16 amino acids long. Germline values: CDR1 ENHRY, CDR2 SYGVKD.

The chain carries TRBV20-1 and TRBJ2-5, with 7 bases fitting TRBD1. The CDR3 length is 14 residues. From germline, CDR1 is DFQATT and CDR2 SNEGSKA (reference sequence). After removal of 1 base from V and 4 bases from J, the junction contained 6 bases not matched to a gene. Written as DNA, the CDR3 is TGCAGTGCTAGAGCCCCGACAGGGCTAGAGACCCAGTACTTC. Translation: CSARAPTGLETQYF.

This clonotype occurred a few times. The chain combines TRBV12-3 or TRBV12-4 with TRBJ2-7; D uncertain. CDR3 length equals 15 residues. V was clipped by 2 bases and J by 0 bases, with 11 bases between them. The CDR3 bases are TGTGCCAGCAGTTTACCTGGCCGTAGCTCCTACGAGCAGTACTTC. This sequence encodes CASSLPGRSSYEQYF.

The chain employs TRBV5-1 and TRBJ2-1; TRBD2 aligns across 12 bases. This CDR3 spans 14 amino acids. Germline V lookup: CDR1 SGHRS, CDR2 YFSETQ. The V gene end was trimmed by 3 bases and the J gene end by 9 bases; junction bases not matched to a gene: 4. CDR3 bases: TGCGCCAGCAGCTCTAGCGGGAGGGCCGGTGAGCAGTTCTTC. This gives the protein CASSSSGRAGEQFF.

The rearrangement uses TRBV11-2 and TRBJ2-5; maybe TRBD2 (6 bases). Trimming left V 1 base short and J 3 bases short, with 15 bases between. The CDR3 is made up of 16 amino acids. Germline V gives CDR1 SGHAT, CDR2 FQNNGV. Here the CDR3 DNA reads TGTGCCAGCAGCTTAGGTTCCGCGGGGCCGGAAGAGACCCAGTACTTC. Protein product: CASSLGSAGPEETQYF.

V usage is TRBV19 and J usage is TRBJ1-1, with D hard to call. Germline-derived CDR1 and CDR2 are LNHDA and SQIVND (reference sequence). This CDR3 region has 12 residues. V was shortened by 10 bases and J by 8 bases, with 17 bases between the two germline ends. CDR3 amino acids: CATHNRGFEAFF. CDR3 in DNA: TGTGCCACCCATAACCGGGGTTTCGAAGCTTTCTTT.

This clonotype has a count of ten or more. CDR3 in DNA: TGTGCCAGCACTCGCTCGGACAGGGGGCGAGATGGCTACACCTTC. Translated: CASTRSDRGRDGYTF. The rearrangement links TRBV6-1 to TRBJ1-2; 11 positions match TRBD1. V shed 7 bases, J shed 6 bases, and the junction held 10 bases outside the gene matches. The CDR3 contains 15 residues. CDR1 is MNHNS and CDR2 is SASEGT in the germline V gene.

This clonotype was counted ten times or more. The genes are TRBV7-2 and TRBJ2-7, with a weak D call TRBD1 (5 bases). The CDR3 spans 15 residues. Trimming removed 2 bases from V and 0 bases from J, with 11 bases in between. Germline lookup yields CDR1 SGHTA and CDR2 FQGNSA. The CDR3 nucleotides are TGTGCCAGCAGCTTAAAAACAGGTGACTCCTACGAGCAGTACTTC. This gives the protein CASSLKTGDSYEQYF. Supplemented by reference TRBV7-2 and TRBJ2-7, the full variable domain reads GAGVSQSPSNKVTEKGKDVELRCDPISGHTALYWYRQSLGQGLEFLIYFQGNSAPDKSGLPSDRFSAERTGGSVSTLTIQRTQQEDSAVYLCASSLKTGDSYEQYFGPGTRLTVT.

This clonotype was recorded many times. The gene calls are TRBV7-2 and TRBJ2-3; D is uncertain. This CDR3 contains 15 residues. Deletions cut 4 bases from V and 2 bases from J, with 13 bases between. Germline CDR1 and CDR2: SGHTA and FQGNSA. The CDR3: CASSSRLVNTDTQYF. The CDR3 DNA follows: TGTGCCAGCAGCTCTCGGCTAGTGAACACAGATACGCAGTATTTT.

This clonotype was detected only a few times. The rearrangement uses TRBV6-6 and TRBJ2-3; 7 positions agree with TRBD1. V lost 6 bases and J lost 2; bases outside the gene matches: 11. Germline values: CDR1 MNHNY, CDR2 SVGAGI (reference sequence). CDR3 length equals 16 residues. The DNA for the CDR3 is TGTGCCAGCAGGGCCGCAGACAGGGACGACACAGATACGCAGTATTTT. Translated: CASRAADRDDTDTQYF.

This chain uses TRBV28 with TRBJ2-4; possible D gene TRBD1, 7 bases. Germline CDR1 and CDR2: MDHEN and SYDVKM. The CDR3 runs 15 residues. V gave up 3 bases and J gave up 9 bases, with 18 bases separating them. CDR3 protein: CASSFSYGGGGIQYF. Written as DNA, the CDR3 is TGTGCCAGCAGTTTCTCCTATGGAGGGGGCGGCATTCAGTACTTC.

The CDR3 DNA follows: TGTGCCAGCAGCTTGGAGCTGCTAGCGGGGGGGCGCCAAGAGACCCAGTACTTC. It is translated as CASSLELLAGGRQETQYF. This chain joins TRBV5-4 and TRBJ2-5; TRBD2 matches 12 bases. This CDR3 comprises 18 residues. The germline CDR1 and CDR2 sequences are SGHNT and YYREEE (reference sequence). V lost 0 bases and J lost 1; bases outside the gene matches: 7. Full variable domain (rest looked up from reference TRBV5-4 and TRBJ2-5): ETGVTQSPTHLIKTRGQQVTLRCSSQSGHNTVSWYQQALGQGPQFIFQYYREEENGRGNFPPRFSGLQFPNYSSELNVNALELDDSALYLCASSLELLAGGRQETQYFGPGTRLLVL.

The chain employs TRBV7-9 and TRBJ2-7, with D unclear. CDR3 length equals 14 residues. The V end was cut by 4 bases, the J end by 7 bases, with 17 bases between. From germline, CDR1 is SEHNR and CDR2 FQNEAQ (reference sequence). This CDR3 is CASSSPHGQEEQYF. DNA of the CDR3: TGTGCCAGCAGCTCGCCACATGGCCAGGAAGAGCAGTACTTC.

The table lists this clonotype with a few counts. The gene calls are TRBV12-3 or TRBV12-4 and TRBJ2-5; tentatively, D is TRBD1 (5 bases). The CDR3 length is 14 residues. Trimming cost V 7 bases and J 0 bases, with 12 bases left between them. CDR3 coding DNA: TGTGCCAGCACCGTCGACAGCAACCAAGAGACCCAGTACTTC. This translates into CASTVDSNQETQYF.

This clonotype was observed many times. The chain carries TRBV7-8 and TRBJ1-4, with 7 bases aligning to TRBD1. With V trimmed by 3 bases and J by 5 bases, 3 bases remained unmatched. The CDR3 runs to 14 residues. Germline lookup yields CDR1 SGHVS and CDR2 FQNEAQ. In DNA, the CDR3 is TGTGCCAGCAGCTTGGGGACAGTGAATGAAAAACTGTTTTTT. Amino acid sequence: CASSLGTVNEKLFF.

The V gene is TRBV6-5, the J gene TRBJ2-3; 12 bases agree with TRBD2. The J segment lost 6 bases and the V segment lost 6 bases, leaving 4 bases of the junction unmatched. CDR3 length: 14 residues. The V gene's germline CDR1 is MNHEY and CDR2 SVGAGI. This CDR3 reads CASRSSGGADTQYF. In DNA form, the CDR3 reads TGTGCCAGCAGGTCTAGCGGGGGGGCTGATACGCAGTATTTT.

This chain links TRBV20-1 with TRBJ2-1; TRBD2 might be the D (5 bases). V was clipped by 5 bases and J by 7 bases, with 18 bases between them. CDR3 length equals 14 residues. Germline V gene sequence: CDR1 DFQATT, CDR2 SNEGSKA (reference sequence). CDR3 sequence reads: CSAQLADWRNEQFF. The CDR3 DNA reads TGCAGTGCTCAACTCGCGGACTGGCGGAATGAGCAGTTCTTC.

The sample holds a few counts of this clonotype. The chain employs TRBV15 and TRBJ2-7; 8 bases match TRBD2. Germline CDR1 and CDR2: LNHNV and YYDKDF (reference sequence). With V trimmed by 5 bases and J by 4 bases, 13 bases remained unmatched. The CDR3 has 16 amino acids. The CDR3 loop reads CATSDSSGTSIYEQYF. The DNA for the CDR3 is TGTGCCACCAGCGACTCGTCCGGGACTAGTATTTACGAGCAGTACTTC. Drawing the rest from reference TRBV15 and TRBJ2-7, the complete variable domain is DAMVIQNPRYQVTQFGKPVTLSCSQTLNHNVMYWYQQKSSQAPKLLFHYYDKDFNNEADTPDNFQSRRPNTSFCFLDIRSPGLGDTAMYLCATSDSSGTSIYEQYFGPGTRLTVT.

This clonotype was picked up many times. The chain uses TRBV7-3 and TRBJ2-3; D is uncertain. Germline CDR1 reads SGHTA; CDR2 reads FQGTGA. This CDR3 has 13 residues. Trimming left V 4 bases short and J 0 bases short, with 5 bases between. CDR3 bases: TGTGCCAGCAGCTCCTCTAGCACAGATACGCAGTATTTT. Translating gives CASSSSSTDTQYF.

The CDR3 nucleotides read TGTGCCAGCAGCCTTTACCGGGGGGACAGGGCGTATGGCTACACCTTC. Protein product: CASSLYRGDRAYGYTF. The chain links TRBV27 to TRBJ1-2, with 9 positions matching TRBD1. CDR3 length: 16 amino acids. In germline, CDR1 is MNHEY, CDR2 SMNVEV (reference sequence). V was clipped by 6 bases and J by 5 bases; unmatched bases: 13.

This clonotype was detected once. One base away lies a much larger clone, so this may be a sequencing read error. This chain links TRBV7-6 with TRBJ2-7; 8 bases align to TRBD1. The CDR3 runs to 14 residues. Germline assignment: CDR1 SGHVS and CDR2 FNYEAQ. V gave up 5 bases and J gave up 5 bases; unmatched junction bases: 8. CDR3 DNA: TGTGCCAGCAGCCCCAGGACAGGGCTCCACGAGCAGTACTTC. It specifies CASSPRTGLHEQYF.

The rearrangement joins TRBV10-3 to TRBJ1-6; maybe TRBD1 (5 bases). CDR1 is ENHRY and CDR2 is SYGVKD in the germline V gene. The CDR3 is 18 amino acids. V lost 0 bases and J 0 bases, leaving 12 bases between the germline ends. The CDR3 DNA sequence: TGTGCCATCAGTGAGTCGCCGGGACGGCTCTCCTATAATTCACCCCTCCACTTT. Its protein is CAISESPGRLSYNSPLHF.

A single count supports this clonotype. J is TRBJ2-1 and V is TRBV7-8; D is unclear. V lost 5 bases to trimming and J lost 0 bases, with 8 bases between them. In germline, CDR1 is SGHVS, CDR2 FQNEAQ. The CDR3 has 14 amino acids. The CDR3 loop is CASSLPSSYNEQFF. Written as DNA, the CDR3 is TGTGCCAGCAGCCTTCCGAGCTCCTACAATGAGCAGTTCTTC.

There are a few counts of this clonotype. The V gene is TRBV19, the J gene TRBJ2-1; 12 bases match TRBD2. This CDR3 comprises 15 residues. J lost 12 bases, V lost 5 bases, and 11 bases had no gene match. Germline CDR1 and CDR2: LNHDA and SQIVND (reference sequence). The chain's CDR3 is CASSAQASGGAAQFF. Here the CDR3 DNA reads TGTGCCAGTAGTGCCCAAGCTAGCGGGGGGGCCGCGCAGTTCTTC.

The CDR3 region is CASSPGGTTVRGYTF. As DNA, the CDR3 is TGTGCCAGCAGTCCAGGGGGCACGACGGTCCGTGGCTACACCTTC. The rearrangement uses TRBV7-9 and TRBJ1-2; 8 nucleotides line up with TRBD1. Germline V gene sequence: CDR1 SEHNR, CDR2 FQNEAQ (reference sequence). This CDR3 has 15 residues. Losses at the gene ends were 6 bases for V and 7 bases for J; bases not matched to a gene: 13.

This clonotype was seen repeatedly, ten times or more. The chain links TRBV7-2 to TRBJ2-7, with TRBD2 matching 13 bases. The V segment lost 4 bases and the J segment 0 bases; nucleotides outside the gene matches: 6. The germline V gene has CDR1 SGHTA and CDR2 FQGNSA. The CDR3 is 17 residues long. The DNA of the CDR3 is TGTGCCAGCAGCTCCGGGACTAGCGGGACACGCTCCTACGAGCAGTACTTC. This encodes CASSSGTSGTRSYEQYF. The full variable domain, its missing parts supplied by reference TRBV7-2 and TRBJ2-7, is GAGVSQSPSNKVTEKGKDVELRCDPISGHTALYWYRQSLGQGLEFLIYFQGNSAPDKSGLPSDRFSAERTGGSVSTLTIQRTQQEDSAVYLCASSSGTSGTRSYEQYFGPGTRLTVT.

The V call is TRBV4-1, the J call TRBJ1-1; the D gene is possibly TRBD1 (5 bases). The V gene lost 4 bases and the J gene lost 2 bases, with 17 bases spanning the gap. The CDR3 length is 16 residues. CDR1 is MGHRA and CDR2 is YSYEKL in the germline V gene. The CDR3 loop is CASSPEGGVVNTEAFF. The DNA of the CDR3 is TGCGCCAGCAGCCCGGAAGGAGGGGTAGTTAACACTGAAGCTTTCTTT.

This rearrangement joins TRBV5-1 to TRBJ2-1, with 10 bases aligning to TRBD2. V lost 6 bases, J lost 6 bases, and 3 bases stayed unmatched. Per germline, CDR1 SGHRS and CDR2 YFSETQ. The CDR3 sequence is 13 residues long. CDR3 DNA: TGCGCCAGCACAGGACTAGCGGTCAATGAGCAGTTCTTC. Protein product: CASTGLAVNEQFF.

Ten or more counts support this clonotype. The V call is TRBV7-8, the J call TRBJ2-7; D unresolved. The CDR3 sequence is 13 residues long. The V end was cut by 3 bases, the J end by 1 base, with 7 bases between. Germline CDR1 reads SGHVS; CDR2 reads FQNEAQ. DNA for the CDR3: TGTGCCAGCAGCTTGGCCGAATCCTACGAGCAGTACTTC. Translation: CASSLAESYEQYF.